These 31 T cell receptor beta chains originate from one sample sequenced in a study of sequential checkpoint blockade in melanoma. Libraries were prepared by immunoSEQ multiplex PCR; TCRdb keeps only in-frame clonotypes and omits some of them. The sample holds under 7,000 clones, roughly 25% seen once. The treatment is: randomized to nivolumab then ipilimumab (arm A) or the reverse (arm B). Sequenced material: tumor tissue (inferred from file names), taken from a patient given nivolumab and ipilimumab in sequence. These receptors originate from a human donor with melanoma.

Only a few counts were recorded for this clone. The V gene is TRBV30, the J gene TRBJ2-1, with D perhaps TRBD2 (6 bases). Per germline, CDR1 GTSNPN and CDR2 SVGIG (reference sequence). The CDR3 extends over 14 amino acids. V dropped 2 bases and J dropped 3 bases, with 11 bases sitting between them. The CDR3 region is CAWSLGRGYNEQFF. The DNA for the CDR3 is TGTGCCTGGAGTTTGGGGCGGGGCTACAATGAGCAGTTCTTC.

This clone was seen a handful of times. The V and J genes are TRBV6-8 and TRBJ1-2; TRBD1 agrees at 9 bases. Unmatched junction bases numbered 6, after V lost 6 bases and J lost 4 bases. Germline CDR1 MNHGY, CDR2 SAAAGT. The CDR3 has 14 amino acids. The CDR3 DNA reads TGTGCCAGCAGGCCGGGACAGGGACTCTATGGCTACACCTTC. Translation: CASRPGQGLYGYTF.

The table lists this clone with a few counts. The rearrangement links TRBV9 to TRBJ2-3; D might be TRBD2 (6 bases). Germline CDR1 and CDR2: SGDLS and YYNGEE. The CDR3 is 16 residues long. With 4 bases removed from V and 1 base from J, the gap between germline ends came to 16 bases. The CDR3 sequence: CASSPRGEIRTDTQYF. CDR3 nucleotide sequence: TGTGCCAGCAGCCCCCGCGGGGAGATCCGCACAGATACGCAGTATTTT.

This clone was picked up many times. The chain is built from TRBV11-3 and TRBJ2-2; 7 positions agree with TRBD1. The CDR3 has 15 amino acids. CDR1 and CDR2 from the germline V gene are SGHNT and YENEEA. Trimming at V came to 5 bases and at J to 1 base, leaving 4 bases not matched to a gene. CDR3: CASSPRQGNTGELFF. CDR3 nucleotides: TGTGCCAGCAGCCCCCGACAGGGGAACACCGGGGAGCTGTTTTTT. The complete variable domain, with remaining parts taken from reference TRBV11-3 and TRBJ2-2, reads EAGVVQSPRYKIIEKKQPVAFWCNPISGHNTLYWYLQNLGQGPELLIRYENEEAVDDSQLPKDRFSAERLKGVDSTLKIQPAELGDSAVYLCASSPRQGNTGELFFGEGSRLTVL.

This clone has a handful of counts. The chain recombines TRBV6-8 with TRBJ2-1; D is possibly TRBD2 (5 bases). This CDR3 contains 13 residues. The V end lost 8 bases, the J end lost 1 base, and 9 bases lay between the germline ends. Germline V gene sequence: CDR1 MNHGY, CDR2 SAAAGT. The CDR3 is CASLAWSYNEQFF. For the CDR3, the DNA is TGTGCCAGCCTAGCATGGTCCTACAATGAGCAGTTCTTC.

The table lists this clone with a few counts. CDR3 protein: CASSHSPGTEAFF. The CDR3 DNA reads TGTGCCTCCTCACACTCCCCGGGCACTGAAGCTTTCTTT. J is TRBJ1-1 and V is TRBV30; no clear D. The CDR3 covers 13 residues. V dropped 7 bases and J dropped 4 bases, with 16 bases sitting between them. Germline V lookup: CDR1 GTSNPN, CDR2 SVGIG (reference sequence).

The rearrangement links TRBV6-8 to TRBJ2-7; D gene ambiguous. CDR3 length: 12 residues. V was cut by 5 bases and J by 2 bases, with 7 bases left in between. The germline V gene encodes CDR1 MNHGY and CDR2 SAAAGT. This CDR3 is CASSHHPYEQYF. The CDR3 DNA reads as TGTGCCAGCAGTCATCACCCCTACGAGCAGTACTTC.

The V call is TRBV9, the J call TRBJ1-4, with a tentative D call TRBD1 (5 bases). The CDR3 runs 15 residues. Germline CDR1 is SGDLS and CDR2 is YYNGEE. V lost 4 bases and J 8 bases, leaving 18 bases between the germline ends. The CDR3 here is CASSPGTAEREKLFF. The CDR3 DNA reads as TGTGCCAGCAGCCCGGGGACGGCTGAACGCGAAAAACTGTTTTTT.

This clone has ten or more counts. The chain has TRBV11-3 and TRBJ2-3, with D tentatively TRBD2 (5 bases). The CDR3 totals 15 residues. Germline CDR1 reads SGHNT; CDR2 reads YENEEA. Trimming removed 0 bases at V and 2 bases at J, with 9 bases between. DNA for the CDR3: TGTGCCAGCAGCTTAGATCGCGGGCCCACAGATACGCAGTATTTT. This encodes CASSLDRGPTDTQYF.

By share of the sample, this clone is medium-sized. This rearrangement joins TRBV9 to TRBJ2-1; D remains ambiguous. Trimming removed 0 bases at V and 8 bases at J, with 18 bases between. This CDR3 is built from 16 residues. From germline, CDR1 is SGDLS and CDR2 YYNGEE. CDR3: CASSVEGQRVSDEQFF. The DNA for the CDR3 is TGTGCCAGCAGCGTAGAGGGCCAACGGGTCAGCGATGAGCAGTTCTTC. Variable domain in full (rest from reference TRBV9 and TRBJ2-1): DSGVTQTPKHLITATGQRVTLRCSPRSGDLSVYWYQQSLDQGLQFLIQYYNGEERAKGNILERFSAQQFPDLHSELNLSSLELGDSALYFCASSVEGQRVSDEQFFGPGTRLTVL.

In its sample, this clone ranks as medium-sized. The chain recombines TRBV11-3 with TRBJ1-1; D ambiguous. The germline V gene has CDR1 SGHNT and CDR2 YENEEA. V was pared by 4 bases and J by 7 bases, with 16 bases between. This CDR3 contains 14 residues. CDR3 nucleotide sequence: TGTGCCAGCAGCTCCTATGAGAGGCCAGTTGAAGCTTTCTTT. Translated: CASSSYERPVEAFF.

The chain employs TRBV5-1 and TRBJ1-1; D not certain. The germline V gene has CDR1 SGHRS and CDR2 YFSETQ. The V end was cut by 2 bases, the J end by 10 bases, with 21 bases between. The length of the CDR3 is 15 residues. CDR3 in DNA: TGCGCCAGCAGCTTTAACCGTGAAAATCCAATTGGAGCTTTCTTT. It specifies CASSFNRENPIGAFF.

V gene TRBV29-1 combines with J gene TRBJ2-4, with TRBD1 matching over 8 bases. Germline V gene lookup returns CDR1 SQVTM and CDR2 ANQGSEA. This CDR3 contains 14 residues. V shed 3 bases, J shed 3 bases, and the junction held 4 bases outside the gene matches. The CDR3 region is CSVDGQGDKNIQYF. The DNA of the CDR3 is TGCAGCGTTGATGGACAGGGCGACAAAAACATTCAGTACTTC.

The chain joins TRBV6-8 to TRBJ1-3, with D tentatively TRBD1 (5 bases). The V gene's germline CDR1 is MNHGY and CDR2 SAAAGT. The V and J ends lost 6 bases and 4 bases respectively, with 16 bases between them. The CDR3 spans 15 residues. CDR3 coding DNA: TGTGCCAGCAGATTGGCAGGGAGTGAAGGAAACACCATATATTTT. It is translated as CASRLAGSEGNTIYF.

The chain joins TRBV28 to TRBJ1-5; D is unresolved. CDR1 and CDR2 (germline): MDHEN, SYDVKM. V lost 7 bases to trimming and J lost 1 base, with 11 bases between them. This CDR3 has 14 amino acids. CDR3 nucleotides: TGTGCCAGCACTCCCGGCTGGAGCAATCAGCCCCAGCATTTT. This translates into CASTPGWSNQPQHF.

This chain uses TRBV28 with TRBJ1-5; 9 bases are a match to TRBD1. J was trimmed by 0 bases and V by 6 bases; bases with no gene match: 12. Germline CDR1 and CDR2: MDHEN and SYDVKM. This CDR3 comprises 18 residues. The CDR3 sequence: CASSPPGQGVGSNQPQHF. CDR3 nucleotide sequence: TGTGCCAGCAGCCCCCCGGGACAGGGTGTTGGTAGCAATCAGCCCCAGCATTTT.

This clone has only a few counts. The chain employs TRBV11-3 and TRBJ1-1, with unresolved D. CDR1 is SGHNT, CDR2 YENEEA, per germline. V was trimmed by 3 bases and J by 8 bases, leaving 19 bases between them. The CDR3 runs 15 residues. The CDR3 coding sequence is TGTGCCAGCAGCTTTGCCGGACTGTACGGATCGGAAGCTTTCTTT. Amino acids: CASSFAGLYGSEAFF.

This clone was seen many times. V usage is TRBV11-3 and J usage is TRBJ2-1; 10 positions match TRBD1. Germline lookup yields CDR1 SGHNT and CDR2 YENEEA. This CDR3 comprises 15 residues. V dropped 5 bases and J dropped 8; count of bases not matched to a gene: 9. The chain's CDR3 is CASSAAGQGIDEQFF. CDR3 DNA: TGTGCCAGCAGCGCCGCGGGACAGGGGATAGATGAGCAGTTCTTC.

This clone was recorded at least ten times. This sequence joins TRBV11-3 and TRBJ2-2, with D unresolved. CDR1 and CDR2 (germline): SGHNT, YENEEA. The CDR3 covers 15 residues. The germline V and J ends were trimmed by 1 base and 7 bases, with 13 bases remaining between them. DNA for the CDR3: TGTGCCAGCAGCTTAGTTCCCCTAGACCTCGGGGAGCTGTTTTTT. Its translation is CASSLVPLDLGELFF.

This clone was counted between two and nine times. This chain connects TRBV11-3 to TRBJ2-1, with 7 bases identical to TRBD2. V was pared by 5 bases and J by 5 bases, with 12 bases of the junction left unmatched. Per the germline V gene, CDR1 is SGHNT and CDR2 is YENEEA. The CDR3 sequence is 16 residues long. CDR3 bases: TGTGCCAGCAGCCAAGCATGGAGGGAGGGTAACAATGAGCAGTTCTTC. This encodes CASSQAWREGNNEQFF.

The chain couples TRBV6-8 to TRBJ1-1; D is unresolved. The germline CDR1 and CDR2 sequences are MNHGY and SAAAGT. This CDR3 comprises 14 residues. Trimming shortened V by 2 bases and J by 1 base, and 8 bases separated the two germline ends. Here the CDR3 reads CASSYPGGNTEAFF. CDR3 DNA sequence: TGTGCCAGCAGTTACCCCGGTGGGAACACTGAAGCTTTCTTT.

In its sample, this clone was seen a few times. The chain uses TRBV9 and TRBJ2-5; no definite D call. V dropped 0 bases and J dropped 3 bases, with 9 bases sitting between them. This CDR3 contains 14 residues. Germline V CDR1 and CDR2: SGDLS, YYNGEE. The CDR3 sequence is CASSVALSEETQYF. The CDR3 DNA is TGTGCCAGCAGCGTAGCACTATCCGAAGAGACCCAGTACTTC.

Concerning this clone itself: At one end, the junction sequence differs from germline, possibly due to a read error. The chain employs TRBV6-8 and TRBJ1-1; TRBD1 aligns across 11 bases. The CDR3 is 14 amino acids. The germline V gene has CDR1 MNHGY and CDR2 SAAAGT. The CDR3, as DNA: TGTGCCATCAGTCCGGGACAGGGGGACACTGAAGCTTTCTTT. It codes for CAISPGQGDTEAFF.

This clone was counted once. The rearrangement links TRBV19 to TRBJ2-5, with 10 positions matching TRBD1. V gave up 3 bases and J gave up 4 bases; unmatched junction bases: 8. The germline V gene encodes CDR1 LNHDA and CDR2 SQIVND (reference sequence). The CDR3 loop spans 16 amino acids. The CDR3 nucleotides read TGTGCCAGTAGTATGAAGGGACAGGGGAAAGGAGAGACCCAGTACTTC. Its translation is CASSMKGQGKGETQYF.

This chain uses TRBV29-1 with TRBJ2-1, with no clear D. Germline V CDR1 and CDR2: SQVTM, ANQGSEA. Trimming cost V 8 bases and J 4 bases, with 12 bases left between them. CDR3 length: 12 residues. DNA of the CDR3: TGCAGCACCAACTCCGATTACAATGAGCAGTTCTTC. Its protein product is CSTNSDYNEQFF.

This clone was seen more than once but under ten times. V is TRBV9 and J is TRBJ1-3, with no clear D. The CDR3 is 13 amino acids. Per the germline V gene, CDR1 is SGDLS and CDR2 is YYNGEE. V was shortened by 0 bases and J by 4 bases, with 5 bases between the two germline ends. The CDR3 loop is CASSVDPGNTIYF. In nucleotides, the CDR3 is TGTGCCAGCAGCGTAGATCCGGGAAACACCATATATTTT.

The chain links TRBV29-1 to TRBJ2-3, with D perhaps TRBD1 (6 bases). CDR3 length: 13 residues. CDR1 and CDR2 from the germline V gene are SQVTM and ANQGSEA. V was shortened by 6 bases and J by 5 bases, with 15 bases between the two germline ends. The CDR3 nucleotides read TGCAGCGTCAAGGGGGAGTCAAGAGATACGCAGTATTTT. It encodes CSVKGESRDTQYF.

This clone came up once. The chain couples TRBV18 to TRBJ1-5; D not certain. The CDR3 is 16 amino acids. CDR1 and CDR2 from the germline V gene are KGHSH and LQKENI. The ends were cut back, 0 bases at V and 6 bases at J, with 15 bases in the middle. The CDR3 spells CASSPPVEGGVQPQHF. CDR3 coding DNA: TGTGCCAGCTCACCACCGGTCGAGGGCGGCGTTCAGCCCCAGCATTTT.

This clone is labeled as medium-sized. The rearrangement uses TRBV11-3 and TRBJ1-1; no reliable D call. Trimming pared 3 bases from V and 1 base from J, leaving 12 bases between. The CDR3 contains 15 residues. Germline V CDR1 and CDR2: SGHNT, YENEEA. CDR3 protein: CASSFNRRTNTEAFF. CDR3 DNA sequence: TGTGCCAGCAGCTTCAATCGCAGGACGAACACTGAAGCTTTCTTT.

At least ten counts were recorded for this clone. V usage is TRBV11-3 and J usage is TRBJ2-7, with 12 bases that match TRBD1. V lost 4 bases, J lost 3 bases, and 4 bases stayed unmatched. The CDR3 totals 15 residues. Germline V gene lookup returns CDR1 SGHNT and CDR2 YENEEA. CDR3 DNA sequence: TGTGCCAGCAGCTACGGGACAGGGGGCTTCTACGAGCAGTACTTC. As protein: CASSYGTGGFYEQYF.

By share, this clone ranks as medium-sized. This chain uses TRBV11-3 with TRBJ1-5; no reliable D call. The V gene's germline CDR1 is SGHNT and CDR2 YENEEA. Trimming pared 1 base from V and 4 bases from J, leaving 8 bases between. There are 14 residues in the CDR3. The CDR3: CASSLGTANQPQHF. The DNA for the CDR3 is TGTGCCAGCAGCTTAGGTACAGCAAATCAGCCCCAGCATTTT.